The entry below gives a single T cell receptor (beta chain) sequence along with its context. Its antigen remains unidentified. This sample was taken from a study of CD8 T cells in ankylosing spondylitis. Study-level findings and limits: What appeared characteristic of ankylosing spondylitis blood was a TCR beta motif of under 10 highly homologous variants. Past studies reported some motif variants in reactive arthritis synovial fluid and blood.

TCRdb re-called the 5' RACE reads with MiXCR, one entry per CDR3 protein. The sample has over 600,000 distinct CDR3 sequences; around 20% are singletons. Germline V gene sequence: CDR1 LNHNV, CDR2 YYDKDF (reference sequence). Trimming took 2 bases from V and 4 from J, leaving 21 bases between them. This CDR3 region has 18 residues. The TCR was taken from a male donor with ankylosing spondylitis. The sample consisted of blood, either unsorted or a sorted T cell fraction (not recorded which). This chain connects TRBV15 to TRBJ2-1; TRBD2 might be the D (7 bases). CDR3 bases: TGTGCCACCAGCAGACTTGGCCCGGGGAGGGGGGCTTACAATGAGCAGTTCTTC. Protein product: CATSRLGPGRGAYNEQFF.